The 27 T cell receptor beta chains below all came from one sample that was sequenced in a study of cytomegalovirus exposure and HLA in healthy donors. PCR amplification relied on 60 Vbeta primers (plus 13 Jbeta primers). Libraries were prepared by immunoSEQ multiplex PCR; TCRdb keeps only in-frame clonotypes and omits some of them. The sample includes approximately 82,000 clones, roughly four fifths seen only once; the top ten take over 5%. The sample comprised PBMCs. Receptors originate from a woman aged 50 to 65 in good health and CMV-seropositive.

The J gene is TRBJ2-2, the V gene TRBV29-1; a weak D match, TRBD2 (7 bases). The V end was cut by 6 bases, the J end by 4 bases, with 15 bases between. This CDR3 comprises 14 residues. Germline V gene data show CDR1 as SQVTM and CDR2 as ANQGSEA. In DNA, the CDR3 is TGCAGCGTGGGGGGGACAAGAACCACCGGGGAGCTGTTTTTT. Protein sequence: CSVGGTRTTGELFF.

The chain combines TRBV19 with TRBJ2-5; weak D call: TRBD2 (6 bases). V was pared by 5 bases and J by 7 bases, with 26 bases between. Germline V CDR1 and CDR2: LNHDA, SQIVND (reference sequence). This CDR3 spans 17 amino acids. CDR3 in DNA: TGTGCCAGTAGTTCCCTCCGGAGGGAGCCCCGGGAAGGGACCCAGTACTTC. Protein: CASSSLRREPREGTQYF.

J is TRBJ2-2 and V is TRBV28, with 9 bases aligning to TRBD1. CDR3 length: 16 residues. CDR1 and CDR2 (germline): MDHEN, SYDVKM. Germline trimming cut 0 bases from V and 5 bases from J; bases unmatched to any gene: 4. CDR3 sequence: CASSLWGQGLTGELFF. CDR3 coding DNA: TGTGCCAGCAGTTTATGGGGACAGGGATTGACCGGGGAGCTGTTTTTT.

The chain recombines TRBV6-1 with TRBJ1-5; D may be TRBD1 (5 bases). Germline assignment: CDR1 MNHNS and CDR2 SASEGT. The V end was cut by 11 bases, the J end by 2 bases, with 16 bases between. This CDR3 spans 14 amino acids. CDR3 loop: CAAAATGGNQPQHF. As DNA, the CDR3 is TGTGCCGCAGCGGCAACGGGGGGCAATCAGCCCCAGCATTTT.

The V call is TRBV10-3, the J call TRBJ2-2; D remains unclear. The V gene's germline CDR1 is ENHRY and CDR2 SYGVKD. This CDR3 spans 16 amino acids. V was shortened by 5 bases and J by 1 base, with 14 bases between the two germline ends. CDR3 in DNA: TGTGCCATCAGTTTCGGCGCTCCGGGGAACACCGGGGAGCTGTTTTTT. It translates to CAISFGAPGNTGELFF.

J is TRBJ1-1 and V is TRBV6-5; D gene ambiguous. The CDR3 sequence is 13 residues long. CDR1 and CDR2 from the germline V gene are MNHEY and SVGAGI. The germline V and J ends were trimmed by 4 bases and 0 bases, with 6 bases remaining between them. The CDR3 protein is CASSLQLNTEAFF. CDR3 DNA: TGTGCCAGCAGTTTACAGTTGAACACTGAAGCTTTCTTT.

The chain has TRBV5-6 and TRBJ1-1; D remains ambiguous. The CDR3 has 15 amino acids. The germline V and J ends were trimmed by 2 bases and 4 bases, with 15 bases remaining between them. Germline CDR1 is SGHDT and CDR2 is YYEEEE. As DNA, the CDR3 is TGTGCCAGCAGCTTCGGCCCGGCAGGAGGCACTGAAGCTTTCTTT. Its protein is CASSFGPAGGTEAFF.

The V and J genes are TRBV15 and TRBJ2-5; TRBD2 matches at 7 bases. J lost 2 bases, V lost 0 bases, and 3 bases had no gene match. CDR1 and CDR2 (germline): LNHNV, YYDKDF (reference sequence). The CDR3 extends over 15 amino acids. The CDR3 here is CATSREDSGQETQYF. The CDR3 nucleotides read TGTGCCACCAGCAGAGAGGATAGCGGGCAAGAGACCCAGTACTTC.

In the case of this clone: Sequence at one end of the junction differs from germline and may be a read error. The chain combines TRBV11-3 with TRBJ2-5, with 7 bases matching TRBD1. CDR1 is SGHNT, CDR2 YENEEA, per germline. The CDR3 is 13 amino acids. The CDR3 protein is CAGSLGTVETQYF. The CDR3, as DNA: TGTGCCGGCAGCTTAGGGACAGTAGAGACCCAGTACTTC.

The V gene is TRBV15, the J gene TRBJ2-1; possibly TRBD2 for D (6 bases). V lost 6 bases and J lost 9, with 12 bases in between. The V gene's germline CDR1 is LNHNV and CDR2 YYDKDF (reference sequence). There are 12 residues in the CDR3. CDR3 protein: CATSTLRGEQFF. The CDR3 bases are TGTGCCACCAGTACTTTGCGGGGTGAGCAGTTCTTC.

The V and J genes are TRBV9 and TRBJ2-3, with D possibly being TRBD2 (5 bases). This CDR3 contains 14 residues. Between the trimmed V and J ends, which lost 4 bases and 5 bases, there was a span of 14 bases. Germline CDR1 and CDR2: SGDLS and YYNGEE. The CDR3 nucleotides read TGTGCCAGCAGCCCCAGCGGATTTAGAGATACGCAGTATTTT. It is translated as CASSPSGFRDTQYF.

This clone has only a few counts. The chain links TRBV6-1 to TRBJ2-1; TRBD2 agrees at 9 bases. The length of the CDR3 is 14 residues. The germline gives CDR1 MNHNS, CDR2 SASEGT. V shed 7 bases, J shed 4 bases, and the junction held 5 bases outside the gene matches. CDR3 region: CASTISGGYNEQFF. CDR3 nucleotide sequence: TGTGCCAGCACCATTAGCGGGGGTTACAATGAGCAGTTCTTC.

The J gene is TRBJ2-7, the V gene TRBV5-6; D unclear. The germline CDR1 and CDR2 sequences are SGHDT and YYEEEE. The CDR3 spans 14 residues. Deletions cut 2 bases from V and 7 bases from J, with 16 bases between. CDR3 loop: CASSLQTRPEEQYF. The DNA of the CDR3 is TGTGCCAGCAGCTTACAAACGCGTCCGGAGGAGCAGTACTTC.

The rearrangement joins TRBV30 to TRBJ2-7; 11 nucleotides line up with TRBD2. This CDR3 is built from 14 residues. Germline V gene data show CDR1 as GTSNPN and CDR2 as SVGIG (reference sequence). With 3 bases clipped from V and 4 bases from J, the junction kept 5 bases outside the gene matches. For the CDR3, the DNA is TGTGCCTGGAGATCTAGCGGGAGGAGTTACGAGCAGTACTTC. Translating gives CAWRSSGRSYEQYF. Full variable domain (outside the CDR3, taken from reference TRBV30 and TRBJ2-7): SQTIHQWPATLVQPVGSPLSLECTVEGTSNPNLYWYRQAAGRGLQLLFYSVGIGQISSEVPQNLSASRPQDRQFILSSKKLLLSDSGFYLCAWRSSGRSYEQYFGPGTRLTVT.

The rearrangement links TRBV5-5 to TRBJ1-4; D unresolved. Trimming cost V 3 bases and J 0 bases, with 9 bases left between them. CDR1 is SGHKS, CDR2 YYEKEE, per germline (reference sequence). CDR3 length: 15 residues. This CDR3 is CASSSLQATNEKLFF. The CDR3 coding sequence is TGTGCCAGCAGCTCACTCCAGGCAACTAATGAAAAACTGTTTTTT.

The chain employs TRBV30 and TRBJ1-6; D not certain. Between the trimmed V and J ends, which lost 0 bases and 3 bases, there was a span of 3 bases. The CDR3 covers 13 residues. CDR1 and CDR2 (germline): GTSNPN, SVGIG (reference sequence). The DNA of the CDR3 is TGTGCCTGGAGTGTCAACTATAATTCACCCCTCCACTTT. The encoded protein is CAWSVNYNSPLHF.

Concerning this clone: This specimen includes other DNA sequences encoding the same CDR3. The chain couples TRBV6-5 to TRBJ1-5; maybe TRBD1 (5 bases). In germline, CDR1 is MNHEY, CDR2 SVGAGI. The CDR3 totals 14 residues. V lost 0 bases, J lost 7 bases, and 10 bases lay in between. The CDR3 reads CASSYSRADQPQHF. The CDR3 DNA reads as TGTGCCAGCAGTTACTCCAGGGCGGACCAGCCCCAGCATTTT.

This clone appeared once. The chain carries TRBV7-6 and TRBJ2-1; 8 bases map to TRBD1. The CDR3 is 13 residues long. The germline V gene has CDR1 SGHVS and CDR2 FNYEAQ. J lost 10 bases, V lost 6 bases, and 8 bases had no gene match. CDR3 sequence: CASSFQGAGEQFF. The CDR3 nucleotides are TGTGCCAGCAGTTTTCAGGGGGCGGGCGAGCAGTTCTTC.

The rearrangement joins TRBV11-3 to TRBJ2-3; the D is unclear. The ends were cut back, 0 bases at V and 0 bases at J, with 7 bases in the middle. Germline loops: CDR1 SGHNT, CDR2 YENEEA. The CDR3 contains 15 residues. CDR3 amino acids: CASSLDLTSTDTQYF. DNA of the CDR3: TGTGCCAGCAGCTTAGATCTGACTAGCACAGATACGCAGTATTTT.

J is TRBJ2-5 and V is TRBV2; 7 bases are shared with TRBD2. The germline V gene encodes CDR1 SNHLY and CDR2 FYNNEI. The trim removed 6 bases at V and 5 bases at J, leaving 12 bases unmatched. The CDR3 spans 15 residues. The CDR3 nucleotides are TGTGCCAGCAGGCCCGTTGCGGGAGAAGGGGAGACCCAGTACTTC. This encodes CASRPVAGEGETQYF.

The chain joins TRBV2 to TRBJ2-7; D may be TRBD1 (6 bases). Germline CDR1 and CDR2: SNHLY and FYNNEI. The V gene lost 1 base and the J gene lost 7 bases, with 14 bases spanning the gap. The CDR3 contains 14 residues. The DNA for the CDR3 is TGTGCCAGCAGTGAAGGGGGGCCCACGGGGGAGCAGTACTTC. Translated: CASSEGGPTGEQYF. Supplemented by reference TRBV2 and TRBJ2-7, the full variable domain reads EPEVTQTPSHQVTQMGQEVILRCVPISNHLYFYWYRQILGQKVEFLVSFYNNEISEKSEIFDDQFSVERPDGSNFTLKIRSTKLEDSAMYFCASSEGGPTGEQYFGPGTRLTVT.

CDR3 in amino acids: CASRPGTARTQYF. CDR3 DNA: TGTGCCAGCCGCCCTGGGACAGCCAGGACCCAGTACTTC. V usage is TRBV5-6 and J usage is TRBJ2-5; 7 bases align to TRBD1. CDR3 length equals 13 residues. CDR1 SGHDT and CDR2 YYEEEE come from the germline V gene. After removal of 7 bases from V and 7 bases from J, the junction contained 10 bases not matched to a gene.

The chain recombines TRBV7-9 with TRBJ2-5; D is uncertain. Germline values: CDR1 SEHNR, CDR2 FQNEAQ (reference sequence). The CDR3 is 15 amino acids. The V gene lost 5 bases and the J gene lost 7 bases, with 20 bases spanning the gap. The CDR3 reads CASSLGWARLGTQYF. In nucleotides, the CDR3 is TGTGCCAGCAGCCTAGGGTGGGCCCGCCTGGGGACCCAGTACTTC.

This chain joins TRBV7-9 and TRBJ1-4; no reliable D call. Germline V lookup: CDR1 SEHNR, CDR2 FQNEAQ (reference sequence). The CDR3 length is 16 residues. The V gene lost 5 bases and the J gene lost 0 bases, with 13 bases spanning the gap. CDR3 sequence: CASSLRTPATNEKLFF. The CDR3 DNA is TGTGCCAGCAGCCTTAGAACCCCTGCAACTAATGAAAAACTGTTTTTT.

The CDR3 protein is CASRRTGSSYEQYF. The CDR3 DNA reads TGTGCCAGTAGAAGGACAGGGAGCTCCTACGAGCAGTACTTC. The chain links TRBV19 to TRBJ2-7; 8 nucleotides align to TRBD1. Germline V CDR1 and CDR2: LNHDA, SQIVND (reference sequence). This CDR3 is built from 14 residues. The junction had 4 bases not matched to a gene; V was cut back by 6 bases and J by 0 bases.

This clone has just a few counts. The rearrangement uses TRBV18 and TRBJ2-2; TRBD2 matches 8 bases. With V trimmed by 4 bases and J by 3 bases, 1 base remained unmatched. Germline V CDR1 and CDR2: KGHSH, LQKENI. The CDR3 consists of 14 residues. The CDR3 protein is CASSLAGYTGELFF. In DNA form, the CDR3 reads TGTGCCAGCTCACTAGCGGGATACACCGGGGAGCTGTTTTTT.

The V gene is TRBV7-8, the J gene TRBJ2-5; D might be TRBD2 (5 bases). CDR3 size: 14 residues. Trimming stripped 6 bases from V and 5 bases from J, with 16 bases between. From germline, CDR1 is SGHVS and CDR2 FQNEAQ. For the CDR3, the DNA is TGTGCCAGCAGACTCCACGAAGGGAGTGAGACCCAGTACTTC. Translation gives CASRLHEGSETQYF.